Below, 30 T cell receptor beta chains from the same sample are listed, as sequenced in a study of cytomegalovirus exposure and HLA in healthy donors. The primer mix had 60 Vbeta and 13 Jbeta primers. The protocol was immunoSEQ multiplex PCR, while the TCRdb copy is restricted to in-frame clones and leaves out a portion. The table has over 85,000 clones, less than 10% seen once. The sample comprised PBMCs. All receptors derive from a man aged 50 or older in good health and CMV-seronegative.

This chain links TRBV28 with TRBJ2-5; 7 positions match TRBD2. The CDR3 has 16 amino acids. CDR1 is MDHEN and CDR2 is SYDVKM in the germline V gene. The CDR3 spells CGISFASGPTKETQYF. The CDR3 DNA follows: TGTGGCATCAGTTTTGCTAGCGGCCCCACCAAAGAGACCCAGTACTTC.

This clone appeared a few times. As the CDR3 is not closed by the conserved phenylalanine or tryptophan, this likely results from a read error. The chain uses TRBV5-4 and TRBJ1-6; 7 positions match TRBD1. The CDR3 consists of 14 residues. The V gene's germline CDR1 is SGHNT and CDR2 YYREEE (reference sequence). V lost 1 base and J lost 8; bases outside the gene matches: 3. Written as DNA, the CDR3 is TGTGCCAGCAGCTTGCGACAGGGAGATTCACCCCTCCACGTT. Protein sequence: CASSLRQGDSPLHV.

This clone has more than one count but fewer than ten. The chain couples TRBV9 to TRBJ2-3; TRBD1 aligns across 9 bases. Germline CDR1 reads SGDLS; CDR2 reads YYNGEE. V lost 6 bases and J lost 4; bases outside the gene matches: 12. The CDR3 runs to 16 residues. CDR3 coding DNA: TGTGCCAGCAACCTAGGGACAGGGATCGGGGCAGATACGCAGTATTTT. Translation: CASNLGTGIGADTQYF.

This chain joins TRBV5-1 and TRBJ2-3; D possibly corresponds to TRBD1 (5 bases). Germline V CDR1 and CDR2: SGHRS, YFSETQ. This CDR3 is 12 amino acids long. V was pared by 0 bases and J by 8 bases, with 7 bases between. CDR3 DNA: TGCGCCAGCAGCTTGGATGACAGTACGCAGTATTTT. This encodes CASSLDDSTQYF.

Comment on this clone: At one boundary the junction diverges from the germline segment, which might be a read error. The genes are TRBV6-1 and TRBJ1-1, with D unresolved. This CDR3 spans 12 amino acids. Germline V gene sequence: CDR1 MNHNS, CDR2 SASEGT. The DNA for the CDR3 is TGTGCTAGCACTGATGAGTACACTGAAGCTTTCTTT. It specifies CASTDEYTEAFF.

This clone was observed a handful of times. The V gene is TRBV11-3, the J gene TRBJ1-1; perhaps TRBD1 as D (6 bases). Trimming took 5 bases from V and 3 from J, leaving 10 bases between them. The CDR3 loop spans 13 amino acids. In germline, CDR1 is SGHNT, CDR2 YENEEA. The CDR3 here is CASSETGYTEAFF. The CDR3 bases are TGTGCCAGCAGCGAAACAGGGTACACTGAAGCTTTCTTT.

This clone was seen a handful of times. The CDR3 DNA follows: TGTGCCAGCAGCTCCACGGGGGGAACTGCGTCCTACGAGCAGTACTTC. It translates to CASSSTGGTASYEQYF. The gene calls are TRBV7-2 and TRBJ2-7, with TRBD2 matching over 7 bases. Losses at the gene ends were 4 bases for V and 1 base for J; bases not matched to a gene: 10. Germline assignment: CDR1 SGHTA and CDR2 FQGNSA. The CDR3 loop spans 16 amino acids.

The gene calls are TRBV2 and TRBJ2-2; TRBD2 is a possible D gene (6 bases). This CDR3 region has 16 residues. V dropped 8 bases and J dropped 1 base, with 17 bases sitting between them. Germline CDR1 SNHLY, CDR2 FYNNEI. The CDR3 region has the DNA TGTGCCAGCCGCAACGTCGGGAGACTGAACACCGGGGAGCTGTTTTTT. This sequence encodes CASRNVGRLNTGELFF.

This clone was detected only a few times. This sequence joins TRBV11-1 and TRBJ2-1, with 7 nucleotides matching TRBD2. Germline values: CDR1 SGHAT, CDR2 FQDESV (reference sequence). With V trimmed by 2 bases and J by 7 bases, 8 bases remained unmatched. The CDR3 spans 15 residues. The CDR3 protein is CASSLLGEGPNEQFF. In nucleotides, the CDR3 is TGTGCCAGCAGCTTACTGGGGGAGGGCCCAAATGAGCAGTTCTTC.

V usage is TRBV4-1 and J usage is TRBJ2-3; TRBD2 might be the D (7 bases). Looked up from germline, CDR1 is MGHRA and CDR2 is YSYEKL. V was pared by 0 bases and J by 2 bases, with 15 bases between. There are 17 residues in the CDR3. This CDR3 is CASSQEPPGGSTDTQYF. In DNA form, the CDR3 reads TGCGCCAGCAGCCAAGAGCCACCGGGGGGCTCCACAGATACGCAGTATTTT.

This chain links TRBV15 with TRBJ1-5; D is unclear. Germline V CDR1 and CDR2: LNHNV, YYDKDF (reference sequence). V was shortened by 0 bases and J by 4 bases, with 4 bases between the two germline ends. The CDR3 consists of 13 residues. The CDR3 is CATSRDLNQPQHF. CDR3 nucleotide sequence: TGTGCCACCAGCAGAGATCTGAATCAGCCCCAGCATTTT.

The table lists this clone with a few counts. The chain links TRBV7-9 to TRBJ2-1, with a tentative D call TRBD2 (5 bases). Germline values: CDR1 SEHNR, CDR2 FQNEAQ (reference sequence). Trimming removed 4 bases from V and 6 bases from J, with 13 bases in between. The CDR3 spans 14 residues. CDR3 residues: CASSSPGSRNEQFF. In DNA, the CDR3 is TGTGCCAGCAGCTCCCCGGGGAGCCGCAATGAGCAGTTCTTC.

The V call is TRBV9, the J call TRBJ1-6, with D perhaps TRBD1 (5 bases). Trimming left V 4 bases short and J 8 bases short, with 22 bases between. Germline CDR1 reads SGDLS; CDR2 reads YYNGEE. This CDR3 has 17 residues. The CDR3 is CASSPYPGQSWDSPLHF. The CDR3 nucleotides are TGTGCCAGCAGCCCGTACCCCGGACAATCTTGGGATTCACCCCTCCACTTT.

This clone was observed a few times. The rearrangement joins TRBV27 to TRBJ1-4, with TRBD1 identical over 8 bases. This CDR3 is built from 13 residues. Germline V gives CDR1 MNHEY, CDR2 SMNVEV (reference sequence). Germline trimming cut 11 bases from V and 4 bases from J; bases unmatched to any gene: 6. CDR3 loop: CAAGGSFNEKLFF. The CDR3 nucleotides read TGTGCCGCAGGGGGCTCATTTAATGAAAAACTGTTTTTT. The full variable domain, in which reference TRBV27 and TRBJ1-4 provide the parts outside the CDR3, is EAQVTQNPRYLITVTGKKLTVTCSQNMNHEYMSWYRQDPGLGLRQIYYSMNVEVTDKGDVPEGYKVSRKEKRNFPLILESPSPNQTSLYFCAAGGSFNEKLFFGSGTQLSVL.

J is TRBJ2-1 and V is TRBV27, with D perhaps TRBD2 (7 bases). CDR3 length equals 11 residues. Germline CDR1 reads MNHEY; CDR2 reads SMNVEV (reference sequence). Trimming pared 10 bases from V and 9 bases from J, leaving 13 bases between. This chain's CDR3 is CATRGAVEQFF. Written as DNA, the CDR3 is TGTGCCACCCGGGGGGCCGTTGAGCAGTTCTTC.

The V gene is TRBV7-9, the J gene TRBJ1-6; tentatively, D is TRBD1 (5 bases). CDR3 size: 15 residues. The germline V gene encodes CDR1 SEHNR and CDR2 FQNEAQ (reference sequence). Trimming took off 1 base at V and 7 bases at J, with 11 bases between the two ends. As DNA, the CDR3 is TGTGCCAGCAGCTTAGTCCCAGGGCCCAATTCACCCCTCCACTTT. It is translated as CASSLVPGPNSPLHF. The full variable domain, rest sourced from reference TRBV7-9 and TRBJ1-6, is DTGVSQNPRHKITKRGQNVTFRCDPISEHNRLYWYRQTLGQGPEFLTYFQNEAQLEKSRLLSDRFSAERPKGSFSTLEIQRTEQGDSAMYLCASSLVPGPNSPLHFGNGTRLTVT.

The chain has TRBV19 and TRBJ2-1, with 9 bases matching TRBD1. CDR1 and CDR2 (germline): LNHDA, SQIVND (reference sequence). The trim removed 10 bases at V and 3 bases at J, leaving 4 bases unmatched. This CDR3 spans 13 amino acids. The CDR3 loop reads CATGTGIYNEQFF. DNA for the CDR3: TGTGCCACCGGGACAGGGATCTACAATGAGCAGTTCTTC.

This clone was detected a few times. This rearrangement joins TRBV4-1 to TRBJ2-4; no clear D gene. The germline gives CDR1 MGHRA, CDR2 YSYEKL. The CDR3 has 17 amino acids. The ends were cut back, 2 bases at V and 0 bases at J, with 14 bases in the middle. The DNA for the CDR3 is TGCGCCAGCAGCCAAAGCTACGGTAACCTAGCCAAAAACATTCAGTACTTC. Translating gives CASSQSYGNLAKNIQYF.

The sample holds a few counts of this clone. V usage is TRBV19 and J usage is TRBJ2-1; 10 nucleotides align to TRBD2. Germline CDR1 is LNHDA and CDR2 is SQIVND (reference sequence). The CDR3 extends over 15 amino acids. The ends lost 1 base at V and 4 bases at J; junction bases unmatched: 1. CDR3 region: CASSIASGGYNEQFF. CDR3 sequence (DNA): TGTGCCAGTAGTATAGCTAGCGGGGGATACAATGAGCAGTTCTTC. The full variable domain, completed using reference TRBV19 and TRBJ2-1, is DGGITQSPKYLFRKEGQNVTLSCEQNLNHDAMYWYRQDPGQGLRLIYYSQIVNDFQKGDIAEGYSVSREKKESFPLTVTSAQKNPTAFYLCASSIASGGYNEQFFGPGTRLTVL.

Remarks on this clone: No conserved phenylalanine or tryptophan ends this CDR3, so it is likely a read error. The V gene is TRBV11-2, the J gene TRBJ2-3; D is possibly TRBD2 (5 bases). The V and J ends lost 3 bases and 0 bases respectively, with 7 bases between them. The CDR3 runs 14 residues. CDR1 and CDR2 (germline): SGHAT, FQNNGV. The CDR3 reads CASSLRASTDTQYV. In DNA, the CDR3 is TGTGCCAGCAGCTTGAGGGCTAGCACAGATACGCAGTATGTT.

This clone turned up a few times. CDR3 coding DNA: TGTGCCAGTAGCCATGGGACAGAAAAAGAGCAGTACTTC. Translation: CASSHGTEKEQYF. The V and J genes are TRBV19 and TRBJ2-7; 7 positions agree with TRBD1. V was pared by 6 bases and J by 7 bases, with 9 bases of the junction left unmatched. Germline CDR1 reads LNHDA; CDR2 reads SQIVND (reference sequence). The CDR3 is 13 amino acids.

The chain recombines TRBV9 with TRBJ1-1; maybe TRBD1 (6 bases). The V end lost 4 bases, the J end lost 6 bases, and 25 bases lay between the germline ends. The germline V gene encodes CDR1 SGDLS and CDR2 YYNGEE. The CDR3 sequence is 17 residues long. The CDR3: CASSPRGGILGGAEAFF. For the CDR3, the DNA is TGTGCCAGCAGCCCCCGAGGGGGGATCTTAGGGGGGGCTGAAGCTTTCTTT.

The V and J genes are TRBV19 and TRBJ2-6; tentative D call: TRBD1 (6 bases). Germline V gene sequence: CDR1 LNHDA, CDR2 SQIVND (reference sequence). V lost 6 bases, J lost 0 bases, and 21 bases lay in between. The CDR3 consists of 19 residues. CDR3 nucleotide sequence: TGTGCCAGTAGCCCTACACCAGGGGTTCCTCACTCTGGGGCCAACGTCCTGACTTTC. Its protein is CASSPTPGVPHSGANVLTF.

The chain carries TRBV28 and TRBJ1-1, with TRBD1 matching over 8 bases. There are 17 residues in the CDR3. CDR1 and CDR2 from the germline V gene are MDHEN and SYDVKM. V lost 5 bases, J lost 5 bases, and 16 bases stayed unmatched. The CDR3 loop is CASSLAVPGGADTEAFF. The DNA for the CDR3 is TGTGCCAGCAGTCTAGCCGTCCCAGGGGGCGCCGATACTGAAGCTTTCTTT.

This chain connects TRBV15 to TRBJ1-2; D is possibly TRBD1 (5 bases). Germline V gene lookup returns CDR1 LNHNV and CDR2 YYDKDF (reference sequence). V gave up 0 bases and J gave up 8 bases, with 19 bases separating them. This CDR3 comprises 16 residues. CDR3 amino acids: CATSRESQGLTKGYTF. Here the CDR3 DNA reads TGTGCCACCAGCAGAGAATCCCAGGGACTCACTAAGGGCTACACCTTC.

This chain joins TRBV5-3 and TRBJ2-7; no reliable D call. TRBV5-3 carries the ORF label, with uncertain function. V was shortened by 4 bases and J by 1 base, with 15 bases between the two germline ends. This CDR3 is 15 amino acids long. The CDR3 DNA is TGTGCCAGAAGCCCGTTCCCCACGGTATCCTACGAGCAGTACTTC. Residues: CARSPFPTVSYEQYF.

The V gene is TRBV4-1, the J gene TRBJ2-7, with TRBD2 identical over 10 bases. From germline, CDR1 is MGHRA and CDR2 YSYEKL. This CDR3 is built from 17 residues. V dropped 1 base and J dropped 4; count of bases not matched to a gene: 10. This chain's CDR3 is CASSQVWPSGREYEQYF. For the CDR3, the DNA is TGCGCCAGCAGCCAAGTATGGCCTAGCGGGAGAGAATACGAGCAGTACTTC.

The V and J genes are TRBV25-1 and TRBJ2-3; 7 nucleotides line up with TRBD1. With V trimmed by 6 bases and J by 3 bases, 3 bases remained unmatched. There are 13 residues in the CDR3. Per the germline V gene, CDR1 is MGHDK and CDR2 is SYGVNS. Written as DNA, the CDR3 is TGTGCCAGCAGCGGGACAGCTACAGATACGCAGTATTTT. This encodes CASSGTATDTQYF.

The chain employs TRBV2 and TRBJ2-7, with 9 bases lining up with TRBD1. CDR3 length equals 14 residues. J was trimmed by 3 bases and V by 3 bases; bases with no gene match: 3. Looked up from germline, CDR1 is SNHLY and CDR2 is FYNNEI. As DNA, the CDR3 is TGTGCCAGCAGTGAGGACAGGGGTAACTACGAGCAGTACTTC. It translates to CASSEDRGNYEQYF.

The chain is built from TRBV7-9 and TRBJ2-7; 11 bases line up with TRBD2. V lost 5 bases, J lost 2 bases, and 8 bases stayed unmatched. Germline values: CDR1 SEHNR, CDR2 FQNEAQ (reference sequence). This CDR3 spans 16 amino acids. The CDR3 nucleotides read TGTGCCAGCAGCCCGCGACTAGCGGGACCCACCTACGAGCAGTACTTC. It codes for CASSPRLAGPTYEQYF.